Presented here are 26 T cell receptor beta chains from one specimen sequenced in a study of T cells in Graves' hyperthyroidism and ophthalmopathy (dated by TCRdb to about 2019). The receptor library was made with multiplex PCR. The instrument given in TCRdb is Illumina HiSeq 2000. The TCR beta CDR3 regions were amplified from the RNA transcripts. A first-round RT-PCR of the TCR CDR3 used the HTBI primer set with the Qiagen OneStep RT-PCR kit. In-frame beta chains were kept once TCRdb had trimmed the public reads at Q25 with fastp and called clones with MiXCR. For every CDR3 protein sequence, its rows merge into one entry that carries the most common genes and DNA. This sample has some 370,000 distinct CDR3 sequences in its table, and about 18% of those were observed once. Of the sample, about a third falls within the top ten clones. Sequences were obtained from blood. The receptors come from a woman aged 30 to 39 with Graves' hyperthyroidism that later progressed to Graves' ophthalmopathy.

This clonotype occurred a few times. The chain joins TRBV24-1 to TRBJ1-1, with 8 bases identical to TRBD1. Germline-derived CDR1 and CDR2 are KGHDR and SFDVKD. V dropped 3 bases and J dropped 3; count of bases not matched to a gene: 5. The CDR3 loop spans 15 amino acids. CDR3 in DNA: TGTGCCACCAGTGATCCCGGGACAGGCGACACTGAAGCTTTCTTT. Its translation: CATSDPGTGDTEAFF.

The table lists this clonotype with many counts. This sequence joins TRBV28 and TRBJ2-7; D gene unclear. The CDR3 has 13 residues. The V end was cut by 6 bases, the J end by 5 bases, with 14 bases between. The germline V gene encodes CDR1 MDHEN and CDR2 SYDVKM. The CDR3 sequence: CASSPPNGHEQYF. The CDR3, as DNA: TGTGCCAGCAGCCCCCCCAACGGGCACGAGCAGTACTTC. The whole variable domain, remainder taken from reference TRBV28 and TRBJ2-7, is DVKVTQSSRYLVKRTGEKVFLECVQDMDHENMFWYRQDPGLGLRLIYFSYDVKMKEKGDIPEGYSVSREKKERFSLILESASTNQTSMYLCASSPPNGHEQYFGPGTRLTVT.

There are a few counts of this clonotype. The CDR3 protein is CASSSGAGPNEQFF. The CDR3 DNA reads as TGTGCCAGCAGCTCCGGGGCAGGGCCCAATGAGCAGTTCTTC. V usage is TRBV7-9 and J usage is TRBJ2-1; the D call may be TRBD1 or TRBD2 (5 bases each). V lost 4 bases and J 6 bases, leaving 13 bases between the germline ends. The CDR3 extends over 14 amino acids. CDR1 is SEHNR and CDR2 is FQNEAQ in the germline V gene (reference sequence).

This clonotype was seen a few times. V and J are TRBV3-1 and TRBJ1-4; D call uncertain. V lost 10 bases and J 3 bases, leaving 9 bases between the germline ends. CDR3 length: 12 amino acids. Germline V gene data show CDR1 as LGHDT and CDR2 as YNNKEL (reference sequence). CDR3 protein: CANNFPNEKLFF. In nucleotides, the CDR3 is TGTGCCAACAACTTCCCTAATGAAAAACTGTTTTTT.

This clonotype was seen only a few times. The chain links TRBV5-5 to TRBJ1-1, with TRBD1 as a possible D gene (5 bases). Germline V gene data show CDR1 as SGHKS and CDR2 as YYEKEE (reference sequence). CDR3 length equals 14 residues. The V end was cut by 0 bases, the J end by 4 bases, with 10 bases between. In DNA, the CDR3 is TGTGCCAGCAGCTTGGTTAGGGGTTTCACTGAAGCTTTCTTT. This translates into CASSLVRGFTEAFF.

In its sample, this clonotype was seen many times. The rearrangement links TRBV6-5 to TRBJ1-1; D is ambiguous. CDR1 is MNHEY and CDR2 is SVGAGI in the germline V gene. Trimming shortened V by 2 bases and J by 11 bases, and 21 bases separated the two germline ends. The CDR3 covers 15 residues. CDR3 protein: CASSYINPFAGTAFF. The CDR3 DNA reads TGTGCCAGCAGTTACATCAATCCTTTCGCGGGTACGGCTTTCTTT.

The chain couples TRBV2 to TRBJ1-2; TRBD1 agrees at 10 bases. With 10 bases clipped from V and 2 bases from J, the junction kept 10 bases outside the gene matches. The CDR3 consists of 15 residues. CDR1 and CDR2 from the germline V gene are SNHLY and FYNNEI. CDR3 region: CATGHPGQGNYGYTF. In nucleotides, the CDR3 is TGTGCCACGGGGCACCCGGGACAGGGGAACTATGGCTACACCTTC.

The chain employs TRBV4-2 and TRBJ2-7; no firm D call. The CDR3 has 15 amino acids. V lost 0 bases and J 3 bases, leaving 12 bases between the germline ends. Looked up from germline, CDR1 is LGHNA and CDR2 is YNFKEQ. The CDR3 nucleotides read TGTGCCAGCAGCCAAGATTATACAATATTCTACGAGCAGTACTTC. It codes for CASSQDYTIFYEQYF.

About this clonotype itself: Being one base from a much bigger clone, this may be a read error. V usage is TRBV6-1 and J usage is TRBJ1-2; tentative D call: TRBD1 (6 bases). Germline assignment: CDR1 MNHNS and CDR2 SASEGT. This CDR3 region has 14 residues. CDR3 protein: CVSRTEGYVAGYTF. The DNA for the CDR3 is TGTGTCAGCCGGACAGAGGGTTACGTGGCTGGCTACACCTTC.

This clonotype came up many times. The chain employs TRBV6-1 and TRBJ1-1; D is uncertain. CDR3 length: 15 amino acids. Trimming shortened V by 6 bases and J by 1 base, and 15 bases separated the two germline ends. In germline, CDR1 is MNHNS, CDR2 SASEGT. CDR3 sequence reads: CASSHYRDSNTEAFF. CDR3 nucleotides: TGTGCCAGCAGCCATTACCGAGACTCGAACACTGAAGCTTTCTTT.

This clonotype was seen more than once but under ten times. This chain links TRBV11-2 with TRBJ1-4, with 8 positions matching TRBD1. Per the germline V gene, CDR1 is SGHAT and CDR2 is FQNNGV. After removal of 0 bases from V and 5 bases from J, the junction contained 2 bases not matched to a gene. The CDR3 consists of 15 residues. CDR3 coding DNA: TGTGCCAGCAGCTTAGAAACAGGGGGGAATGAAAAACTGTTTTTT. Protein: CASSLETGGNEKLFF.

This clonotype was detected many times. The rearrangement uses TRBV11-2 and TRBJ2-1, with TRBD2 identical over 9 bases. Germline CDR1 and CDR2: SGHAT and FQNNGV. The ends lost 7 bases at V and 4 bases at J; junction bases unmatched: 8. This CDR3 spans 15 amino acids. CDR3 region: CASTSSGENYNEQFF. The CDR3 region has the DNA TGTGCCAGCACTTCTAGCGGGGAAAATTACAATGAGCAGTTCTTC.

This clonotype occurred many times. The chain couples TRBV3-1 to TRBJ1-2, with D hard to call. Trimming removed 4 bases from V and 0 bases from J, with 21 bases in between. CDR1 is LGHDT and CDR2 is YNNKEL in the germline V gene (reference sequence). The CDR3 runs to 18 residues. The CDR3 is CASSLRIPRASTNYGYTF. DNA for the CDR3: TGTGCCAGCAGCCTGCGTATACCTCGGGCGTCCACTAACTATGGCTACACCTTC.

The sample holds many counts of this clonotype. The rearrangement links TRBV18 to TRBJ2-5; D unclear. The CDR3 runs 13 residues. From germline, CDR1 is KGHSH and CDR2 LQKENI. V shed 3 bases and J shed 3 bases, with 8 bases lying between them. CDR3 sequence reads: CASSPDTKETQYF. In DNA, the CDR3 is TGTGCCAGCTCACCCGATACAAAAGAGACCCAGTACTTC.

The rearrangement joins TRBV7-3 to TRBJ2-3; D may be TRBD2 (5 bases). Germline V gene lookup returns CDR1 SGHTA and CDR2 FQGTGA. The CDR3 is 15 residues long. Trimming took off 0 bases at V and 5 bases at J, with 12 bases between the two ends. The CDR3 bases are TGTGCCAGCAGCTTAACGGGTGGGAGTGAAGATACGCAGTATTTT. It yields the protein CASSLTGGSEDTQYF.

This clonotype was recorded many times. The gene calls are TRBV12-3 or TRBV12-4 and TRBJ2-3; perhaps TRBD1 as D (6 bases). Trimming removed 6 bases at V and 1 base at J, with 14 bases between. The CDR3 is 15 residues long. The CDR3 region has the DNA TGTGCCAGCAGATCAGGGGTAAGAGGCACAGATACGCAGTATTTT. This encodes CASRSGVRGTDTQYF.

The CDR3 loop reads CASSFNPESLYGYTF. The CDR3 DNA reads as TGTGCCAGCAGCTTCAATCCGGAGAGCCTCTATGGCTACACCTTC. V and J are TRBV7-9 and TRBJ1-2; D remains ambiguous. The germline V gene encodes CDR1 SEHNR and CDR2 FQNEAQ (reference sequence). V was pared by 3 bases and J by 4 bases, with 15 bases between. The CDR3 has 15 amino acids. Looking up the rest from reference TRBV7-9 and TRBJ1-2 gives the full variable domain: DTGVSQNPRHKITKRGQNVTFRCDPISEHNRLYWYRQTLGQGPEFLTYFQNEAQLEKSRLLSDRFSAERPKGSFSTLEIQRTEQGDSAMYLCASSFNPESLYGYTFGSGTRLTVV.

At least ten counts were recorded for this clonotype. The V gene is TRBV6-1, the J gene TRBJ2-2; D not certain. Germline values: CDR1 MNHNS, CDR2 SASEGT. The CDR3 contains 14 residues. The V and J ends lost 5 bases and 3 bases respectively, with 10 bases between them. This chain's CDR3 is CASSSLDHTGELFF. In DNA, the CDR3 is TGTGCCAGCAGTTCCTTGGACCACACCGGGGAGCTGTTTTTT.

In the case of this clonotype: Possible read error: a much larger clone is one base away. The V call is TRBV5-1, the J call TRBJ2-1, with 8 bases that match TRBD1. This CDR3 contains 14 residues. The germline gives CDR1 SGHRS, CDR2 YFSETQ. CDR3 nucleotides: TGCGCCAGCAGCCATTTGACAGGGGACAATGAGGAGTTCTTC. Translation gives CASSHLTGDNEEFF.

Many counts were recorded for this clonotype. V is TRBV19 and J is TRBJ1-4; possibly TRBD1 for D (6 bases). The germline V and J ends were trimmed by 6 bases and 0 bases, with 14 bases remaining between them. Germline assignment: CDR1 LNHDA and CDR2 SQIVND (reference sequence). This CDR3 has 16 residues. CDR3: CASRRAGASTNEKLFF. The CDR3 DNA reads TGTGCCAGTAGAAGGGCGGGGGCCTCAACTAATGAAAAACTGTTTTTT.

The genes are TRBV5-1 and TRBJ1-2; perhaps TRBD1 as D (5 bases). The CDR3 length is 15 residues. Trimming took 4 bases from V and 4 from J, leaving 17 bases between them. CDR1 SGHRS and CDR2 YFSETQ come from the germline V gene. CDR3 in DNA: TGCGCCAGCAGCCCCGACAGCGTCGGAAGCTATGGCTACACCTTC. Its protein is CASSPDSVGSYGYTF.

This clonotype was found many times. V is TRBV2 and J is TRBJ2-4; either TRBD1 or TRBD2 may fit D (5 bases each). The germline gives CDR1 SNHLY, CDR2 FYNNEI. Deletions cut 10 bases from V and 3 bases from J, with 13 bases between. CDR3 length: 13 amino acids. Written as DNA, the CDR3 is TGTGCCACCGCTGGGACCTACAAAAACATTCAGTACTTC. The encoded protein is CATAGTYKNIQYF.

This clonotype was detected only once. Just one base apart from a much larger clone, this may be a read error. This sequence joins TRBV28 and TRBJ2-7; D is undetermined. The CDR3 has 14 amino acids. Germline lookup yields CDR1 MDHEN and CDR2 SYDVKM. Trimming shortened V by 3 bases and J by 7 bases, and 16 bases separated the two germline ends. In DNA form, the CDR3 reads TGTGCCAGCAGTTTGTTCCTTCCGATTTGGGAGCAGTACTTC. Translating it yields CASSLFLPIWEQYF.

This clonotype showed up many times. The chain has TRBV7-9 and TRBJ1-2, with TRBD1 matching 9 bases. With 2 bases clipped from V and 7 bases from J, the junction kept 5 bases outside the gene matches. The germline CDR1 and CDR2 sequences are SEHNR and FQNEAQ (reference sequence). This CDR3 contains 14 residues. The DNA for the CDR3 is TGTGCCAGCAGCTTAAGTGGGACAGGGTCTGGCTACACCTTC. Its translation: CASSLSGTGSGYTF. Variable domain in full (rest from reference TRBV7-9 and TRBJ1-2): DTGVSQNPRHKITKRGQNVTFRCDPISEHNRLYWYRQTLGQGPEFLTYFQNEAQLEKSRLLSDRFSAERPKGSFSTLEIQRTEQGDSAMYLCASSLSGTGSGYTFGSGTRLTVV.

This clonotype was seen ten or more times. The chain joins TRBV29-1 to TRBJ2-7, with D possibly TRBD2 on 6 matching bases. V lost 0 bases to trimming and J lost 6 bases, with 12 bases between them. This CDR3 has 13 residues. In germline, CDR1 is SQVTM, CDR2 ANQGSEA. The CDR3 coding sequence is TGCAGCGTTGAAGAACACCCCGGGGGCGAGCAGTACTTC. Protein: CSVEEHPGGEQYF.

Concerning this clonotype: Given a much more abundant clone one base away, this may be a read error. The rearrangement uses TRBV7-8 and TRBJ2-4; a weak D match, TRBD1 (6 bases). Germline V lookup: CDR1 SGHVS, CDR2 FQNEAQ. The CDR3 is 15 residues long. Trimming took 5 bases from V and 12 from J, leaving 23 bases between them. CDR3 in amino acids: CASSGGADSGDTQYF. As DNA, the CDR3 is TGTGCCAGCAGCGGGGGAGCGGACAGTGGGGACACTCAGTACTTC.